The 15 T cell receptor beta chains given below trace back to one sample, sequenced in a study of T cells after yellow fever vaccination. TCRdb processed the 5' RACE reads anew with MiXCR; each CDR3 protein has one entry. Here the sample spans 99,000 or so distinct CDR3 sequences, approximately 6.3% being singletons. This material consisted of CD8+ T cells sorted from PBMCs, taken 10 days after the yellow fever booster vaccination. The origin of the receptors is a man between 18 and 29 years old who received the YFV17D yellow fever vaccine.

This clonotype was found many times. The CDR3 DNA reads as TGCGCCAGCAGTTCCGGGACCCGGACTGAAGCTTTCTTT. Amino acids: CASSSGTRTEAFF. The chain has TRBV5-1 and TRBJ1-1; D might be TRBD1 (5 bases). Between the trimmed V and J ends, which lost 5 bases and 5 bases, there was a span of 13 bases. This CDR3 has 13 residues. CDR1 and CDR2 (germline): SGHRS, YFSETQ.

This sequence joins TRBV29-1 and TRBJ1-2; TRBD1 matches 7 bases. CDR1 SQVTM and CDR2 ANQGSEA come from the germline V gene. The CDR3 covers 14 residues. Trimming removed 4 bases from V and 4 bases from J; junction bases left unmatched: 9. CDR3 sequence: CSVGPGTEFYGYTF. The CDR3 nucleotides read TGCAGCGTTGGCCCAGGGACAGAATTCTATGGCTACACCTTC.

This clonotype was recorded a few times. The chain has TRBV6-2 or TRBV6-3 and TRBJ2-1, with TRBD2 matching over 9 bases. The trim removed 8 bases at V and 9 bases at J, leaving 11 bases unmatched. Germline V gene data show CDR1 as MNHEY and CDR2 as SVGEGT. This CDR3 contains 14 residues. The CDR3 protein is CASAGTSPTVEQFF. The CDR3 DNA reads TGTGCCAGCGCCGGGACTAGCCCTACTGTTGAGCAGTTCTTC.

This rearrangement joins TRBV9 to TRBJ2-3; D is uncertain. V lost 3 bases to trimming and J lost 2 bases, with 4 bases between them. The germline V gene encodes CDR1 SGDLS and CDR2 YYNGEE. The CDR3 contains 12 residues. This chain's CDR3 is CASSANTDTQYF. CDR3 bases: TGTGCCAGCAGCGCCAACACAGATACGCAGTATTTT.

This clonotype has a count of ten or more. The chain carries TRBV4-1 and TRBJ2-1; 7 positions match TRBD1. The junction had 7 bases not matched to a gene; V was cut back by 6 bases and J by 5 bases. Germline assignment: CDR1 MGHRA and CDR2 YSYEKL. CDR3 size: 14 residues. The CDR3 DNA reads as TGCGCCAGCAGTGTCCCGGGACAGCACAATGAGCAGTTCTTC. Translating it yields CASSVPGQHNEQFF.

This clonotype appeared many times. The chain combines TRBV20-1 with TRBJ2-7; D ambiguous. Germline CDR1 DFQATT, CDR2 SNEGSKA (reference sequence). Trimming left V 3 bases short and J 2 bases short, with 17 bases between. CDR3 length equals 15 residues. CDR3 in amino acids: CSASSSGRPTYEQYF. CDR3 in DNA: TGCAGTGCTAGTTCCTCAGGACGTCCTACCTACGAGCAGTACTTC.

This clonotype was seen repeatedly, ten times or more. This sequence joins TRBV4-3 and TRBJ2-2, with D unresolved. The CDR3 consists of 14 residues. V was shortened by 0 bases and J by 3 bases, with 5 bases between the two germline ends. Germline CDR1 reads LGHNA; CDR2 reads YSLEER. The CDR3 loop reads CASSQDSYTGELFF. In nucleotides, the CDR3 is TGCGCCAGCAGCCAAGATTCATACACCGGGGAGCTGTTTTTT.

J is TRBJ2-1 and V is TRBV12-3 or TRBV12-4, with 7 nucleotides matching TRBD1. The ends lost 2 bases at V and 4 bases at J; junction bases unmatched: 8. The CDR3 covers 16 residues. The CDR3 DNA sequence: TGTGCCAGCAGTTTACCCGGGGCAGGGGGATACAATGAGCAGTTCTTC. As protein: CASSLPGAGGYNEQFF.

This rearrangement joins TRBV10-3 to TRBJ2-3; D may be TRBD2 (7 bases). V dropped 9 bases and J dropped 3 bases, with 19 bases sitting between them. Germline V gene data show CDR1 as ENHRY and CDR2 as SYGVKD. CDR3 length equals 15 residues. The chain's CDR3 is CAISFGGQETDTQYF. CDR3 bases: TGTGCCATATCGTTCGGGGGGCAGGAAACAGATACGCAGTATTTT.

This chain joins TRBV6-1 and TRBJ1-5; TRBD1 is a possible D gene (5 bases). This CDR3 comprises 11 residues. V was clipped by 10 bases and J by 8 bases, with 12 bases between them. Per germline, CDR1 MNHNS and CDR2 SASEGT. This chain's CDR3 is CATGSGEPQHF. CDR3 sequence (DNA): TGTGCCACGGGCTCGGGGGAGCCCCAGCATTTT.

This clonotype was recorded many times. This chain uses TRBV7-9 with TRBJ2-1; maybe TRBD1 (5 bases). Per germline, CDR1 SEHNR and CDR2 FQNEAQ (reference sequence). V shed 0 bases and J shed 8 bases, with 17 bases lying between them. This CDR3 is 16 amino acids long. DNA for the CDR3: TGTGCCAGCAGCTTAGCCCTACAGGAATCCGTAGATGAGCAGTTCTTC. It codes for CASSLALQESVDEQFF. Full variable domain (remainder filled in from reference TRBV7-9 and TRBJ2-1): DTGVSQNPRHKITKRGQNVTFRCDPISEHNRLYWYRQTLGQGPEFLTYFQNEAQLEKSRLLSDRFSAERPKGSFSTLEIQRTEQGDSAMYLCASSLALQESVDEQFFGPGTRLTVL.

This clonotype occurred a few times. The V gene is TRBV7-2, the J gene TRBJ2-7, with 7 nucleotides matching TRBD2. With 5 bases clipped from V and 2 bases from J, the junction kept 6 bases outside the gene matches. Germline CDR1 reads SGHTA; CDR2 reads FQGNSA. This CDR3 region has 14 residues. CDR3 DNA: TGTGCCAGCAGCCTTTACGGGGGGACCTACGAGCAGTACTTC. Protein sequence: CASSLYGGTYEQYF.

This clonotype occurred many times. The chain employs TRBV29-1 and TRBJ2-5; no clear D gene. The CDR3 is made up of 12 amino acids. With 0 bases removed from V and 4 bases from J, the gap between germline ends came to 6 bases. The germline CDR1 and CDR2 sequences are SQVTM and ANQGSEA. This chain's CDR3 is CSVEDPTETQYF. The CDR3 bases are TGCAGCGTTGAAGATCCGACAGAGACCCAGTACTTC.

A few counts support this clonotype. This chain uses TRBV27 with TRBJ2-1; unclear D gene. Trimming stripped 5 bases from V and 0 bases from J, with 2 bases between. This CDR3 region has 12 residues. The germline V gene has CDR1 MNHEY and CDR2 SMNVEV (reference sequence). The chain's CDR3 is CASSTSYNEQFF. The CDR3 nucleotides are TGTGCCAGCAGTACCTCCTACAATGAGCAGTTCTTC.

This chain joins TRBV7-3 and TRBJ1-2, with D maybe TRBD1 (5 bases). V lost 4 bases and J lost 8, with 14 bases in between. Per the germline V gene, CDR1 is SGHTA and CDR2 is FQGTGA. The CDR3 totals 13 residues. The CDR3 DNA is TGTGCCAGCAGCTCAGGACAATCGGCAGGCTACACCTTC. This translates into CASSSGQSAGYTF.